This entry concerns a single TCR beta chain. The junction shows a germline mismatch at one end, possibly a read error. This CDR3 contains 14 residues. The germline gives CDR1 LNHDA, CDR2 SQIVND (reference sequence). The sample is drawn from a study of T cells in Graves' hyperthyroidism and ophthalmopathy. Amplification yielded TCR beta CDR3 regions, with RNA transcripts as the source. The primer set for the first-round RT-PCR of the TCR CDR3 was HTBI. TCRdb recomputed calls from the multiplex PCR reads with MiXCR, one row per CDR3 protein. The sample records under 750,000 distinct CDR3 sequences, around 19% being singletons.

The sequence was obtained from a woman aged 45-65 years with Graves' hyperthyroidism that later progressed to Graves' ophthalmopathy. This rearrangement joins TRBV19 to TRBJ1-5, with D hard to call. The sample consisted of blood. This chain's CDR3 is CASKEGYSNQPQHF. The CDR3 bases are TGTGCCAGTAAGGAGGGCTATAGCAATCAACCCCAGCATTTT.